Below, one T cell receptor beta chain is given with its context. The data derive from a study of immune evolution from preneoplasia to lung adenocarcinoma. The CDR3 extends over 15 amino acids. Trimming at V came to 7 bases and at J to 6 bases, leaving 8 bases not matched to a gene. Germline CDR1 and CDR2: LNHDA and SQIVND (reference sequence). Produced via immunoSEQ multiplex PCR; TCRdb's table is partial and in-frame only. The sample holds roughly 15,000 clones, roughly 87% seen once. The chain combines TRBV19 with TRBJ2-1, with 11 bases lining up with TRBD2. Sequenced: FFPE lung adenocarcinoma in situ tissue. The source of this sequence is a donor at least 70 years old with lung adenocarcinoma. The CDR3: CASMLAGGEPNEQFF. In nucleotides, the CDR3 is TGTGCCAGTATGCTAGCGGGAGGAGAGCCCAATGAGCAGTTCTTC.